This TCR beta chain was found in a study of tissue T cells after allogeneic stem cell transplantation. TCRdb keeps only in-frame clones here, not all; method: immunoSEQ multiplex PCR. Of just over 9,500 clones listed, approximately 59% are singletons. CDR3 size: 14 residues. Germline-derived CDR1 and CDR2 are MNHEY and SVGEGT. Trimming took 6 bases from V and 5 from J, leaving 17 bases between them. By sample fraction, this clone is medium-sized (0.01 to 0.1%). The sequenced sample was tissue from the ileum, obtained at autopsy. The receptor comes from a woman aged 18-49 years with breast cancer. The genes are TRBV6-2 or TRBV6-3 and TRBJ2-7; D might be TRBD2 (6 bases). CDR3 in amino acids: CASSPLGAGHEQYF. The CDR3 region has the DNA TGTGCCAGCAGCCCCTTAGGAGCGGGCCACGAGCAGTACTTC.